Below, 20 T cell receptor beta chains from the same sample are listed, as sequenced in a study of T cells in Graves' hyperthyroidism and ophthalmopathy. RNA transcripts provided the source from which TCR beta CDR3 regions were amplified. During a first-round RT-PCR of the TCR CDR3, the HTBI primer set was used. TCRdb re-called the multiplex PCR reads with MiXCR, one entry per CDR3 protein. Of tens of thousands of distinct CDR3 sequences listed, over 35% are singletons. Sequencing was carried out using blood. These receptors were taken from a woman aged 30 to 39 with Graves' hyperthyroidism.

This clonotype has only one observation. The CDR3, as DNA: TGCAGTGCTAGAGATCTGGGGGGCTACAATCAGCCCCAGCATTTT. Protein product: CSARDLGGYNQPQHF. This sequence joins TRBV20-1 and TRBJ1-5; perhaps TRBD1 as D (6 bases). Trimming took off 0 bases at V and 3 bases at J, with 12 bases between the two ends. Per germline, CDR1 DFQATT and CDR2 SNEGSKA (reference sequence). CDR3 length equals 15 residues.

The gene calls are TRBV7-9 and TRBJ2-3; 11 bases align to TRBD2. J lost 6 bases, V lost 2 bases, and 10 bases had no gene match. The germline V gene encodes CDR1 SEHNR and CDR2 FQNEAQ (reference sequence). The CDR3 is 17 residues long. The CDR3 reads CASSLPGLAALGDTQYF. CDR3 in DNA: TGTGCCAGCAGCTTACCGGGACTAGCGGCACTGGGGGATACGCAGTATTTT.

This clonotype was seen at least ten times. This chain connects TRBV6-6 to TRBJ2-2, with D perhaps matching TRBD1 (6 bases). Germline CDR1 is MNHNY and CDR2 is SVGAGI (reference sequence). The CDR3 spans 13 residues. The ends were cut back, 9 bases at V and 1 base at J, with 9 bases in the middle. DNA of the CDR3: TGTGCCAGTACAGGGTGGAACACCGGGGAGCTGTTTTTT. Translating it yields CASTGWNTGELFF.

This clonotype occurred many times. This chain connects TRBV20-1 to TRBJ2-2; 10 nucleotides match TRBD2. There are 15 residues in the CDR3. Germline lookup yields CDR1 DFQATT and CDR2 SNEGSKA (reference sequence). V dropped 5 bases and J dropped 6; count of bases not matched to a gene: 9. The CDR3 DNA reads TGCAGTGCTGGAACAAGCGGGAGGGGATCCGGGGAGCTGTTTTTT. Translating it yields CSAGTSGRGSGELFF.

This clonotype was recorded at least ten times. The chain is built from TRBV28 and TRBJ1-2, with 9 bases matching TRBD1. This CDR3 has 15 residues. The junction had 9 bases not matched to a gene; V was cut back by 6 bases and J by 4 bases. Looked up from germline, CDR1 is MDHEN and CDR2 is SYDVKM. CDR3 in amino acids: CASSRLTGGIYGYTF. CDR3 in DNA: TGTGCCAGCAGCCGATTGACAGGGGGAATCTATGGCTACACCTTC.

This chain joins TRBV7-3 and TRBJ2-3; no reliable D call. V lost 5 bases, J lost 0 bases, and 9 bases lay in between. Looked up from germline, CDR1 is SGHTA and CDR2 is FQGTGA. The CDR3 has 14 residues. The CDR3 loop is CASSLGPSTDTQYF. The CDR3, as DNA: TGTGCCAGCAGCCTCGGACCTAGCACAGATACGCAGTATTTT.

The rearrangement uses TRBV10-3 and TRBJ1-5, with D tentatively TRBD1 (5 bases). This CDR3 is built from 12 residues. The germline V gene has CDR1 ENHRY and CDR2 SYGVKD. The V and J ends lost 0 bases and 9 bases respectively, with 6 bases between them. The CDR3 reads CAISESGGPQHF. The CDR3 DNA reads TGTGCCATCAGTGAGTCCGGGGGGCCCCAGCATTTT.

This clonotype was observed at least ten times. The chain combines TRBV28 with TRBJ2-7, with D possibly matching TRBD1 (6 bases). V lost 10 bases to trimming and J lost 5 bases, with 15 bases between them. Germline V lookup: CDR1 MDHEN, CDR2 SYDVKM. The CDR3 is 12 residues long. The CDR3 DNA is TGTGCCACTGAAGGGGGTTTCGACGAGCAGTACTTC. Amino acid sequence: CATEGGFDEQYF.

This clonotype was picked up many times. A junction end diverges from the germline sequence, so it may reflect a read error. The J gene is TRBJ2-1, the V gene TRBV5-1, with D maybe TRBD1 (5 bases). CDR1 is SGHRS and CDR2 is YFSETQ in the germline V gene. The CDR3 has 14 residues. In nucleotides, the CDR3 is TGCGCCAGCAGCTCGACAGTTACATACAGTGAGCAGTTCTTC. As protein: CASSSTVTYSEQFF.

This clonotype showed up just once. The rearrangement links TRBV11-3 to TRBJ2-2; the D is unclear. This CDR3 is 13 amino acids long. Per germline, CDR1 SGHNT and CDR2 YENEEA. V shed 4 bases and J shed 4 bases, with 7 bases lying between them. The chain's CDR3 is CASSSGVTGELFF. In DNA form, the CDR3 reads TGTGCCAGCAGCTCAGGAGTCACCGGGGAGCTGTTTTTT. Based on the CDR3 plus reference TRBV11-3 and TRBJ2-2, the full variable domain is EAGVVQSPRYKIIEKKQPVAFWCNPISGHNTLYWYLQNLGQGPELLIRYENEEAVDDSQLPKDRFSAERLKGVDSTLKIQPAELGDSAVYLCASSSGVTGELFFGEGSRLTVL.

This clonotype was seen at least ten times. The chain links TRBV12-3 or TRBV12-4 to TRBJ1-4, with D uncertain. CDR3 length equals 11 residues. V was shortened by 6 bases and J by 3 bases, with 2 bases between the two germline ends. The CDR3 DNA reads TGTGCCAGCAGCTCTAATGAAAAACTGTTTTTT. Protein sequence: CASSSNEKLFF.

This clonotype was seen at least ten times. V and J are TRBV20-1 and TRBJ2-4; TRBD2 is a possible D gene (7 bases). Trimming took off 6 bases at V and 0 bases at J, with 15 bases between the two ends. From germline, CDR1 is DFQATT and CDR2 SNEGSKA (reference sequence). This CDR3 is built from 15 residues. The CDR3 here is CSAGGTFLAKNIQYF. CDR3 DNA sequence: TGCAGTGCCGGGGGGACATTCTTAGCCAAAAACATTCAGTACTTC.

V gene TRBV7-9 combines with J gene TRBJ1-1; possible D gene TRBD1, 5 bases. Trimming took off 5 bases at V and 8 bases at J, with 12 bases between the two ends. This CDR3 region has 12 residues. The V gene's germline CDR1 is SEHNR and CDR2 FQNEAQ (reference sequence). CDR3 protein: CASSRGGVEAFF. The CDR3 bases are TGTGCCAGCAGCCGGGGAGGGGTGGAAGCTTTCTTT.

This chain connects TRBV7-9 to TRBJ1-2; TRBD1 matches 10 bases. V shed 8 bases, J shed 4 bases, and the junction held 7 bases outside the gene matches. CDR3 length: 14 residues. CDR1 SEHNR and CDR2 FQNEAQ come from the germline V gene (reference sequence). CDR3 loop: CASVMGTGAYGYTF. As DNA, the CDR3 is TGTGCCAGCGTAATGGGGACAGGGGCCTATGGCTACACCTTC.

This clonotype was counted many times. The chain is built from TRBV12-3 or TRBV12-4 and TRBJ2-6; D possibly corresponds to TRBD1 (5 bases). The V end lost 5 bases, the J end lost 4 bases, and 15 bases lay between the germline ends. There are 16 residues in the CDR3. The CDR3 DNA follows: TGTGCCAGCAGTCCTGGCAGGGTAACGGGGGCCAACGTCCTGACTTTC. Amino acid sequence: CASSPGRVTGANVLTF.

In the case of this clonotype: Given the absence of the conserved phenylalanine or tryptophan at the CDR3 end, a read error is likely. The chain links TRBV27 to TRBJ1-5, with D possibly matching TRBD1 (6 bases). The CDR3 has 15 residues. CDR1 and CDR2 (germline): MNHEY, SMNVEV (reference sequence). The ends were cut back, 6 bases at V and 3 bases at J, with 15 bases in the middle. The CDR3 DNA sequence: TGTGCCAGCAGGTTAGCGGGACACTTCAATCAGCCCCAGCATGTT. It yields the protein CASRLAGHFNQPQHV.

This clonotype was seen ten or more times. This chain connects TRBV7-2 to TRBJ2-3, with D maybe TRBD2 (6 bases). CDR1 is SGHTA and CDR2 is FQGNSA in the germline V gene. Trimming cost V 0 bases and J 3 bases, with 25 bases left between them. This CDR3 has 20 amino acids. CDR3 DNA: TGTGCCAGCAGCTTAGCGCTAATTCGGGAGTGGGATGTTGGGACAGATACGCAGTATTTT. This codes for CASSLALIREWDVGTDTQYF.

This clonotype was seen ten or more times. V gene TRBV5-1 combines with J gene TRBJ2-2; maybe TRBD1 (6 bases). Trimming removed 1 base at V and 5 bases at J, with 9 bases between. This CDR3 comprises 14 residues. Germline loops: CDR1 SGHRS, CDR2 YFSETQ. The CDR3 DNA is TGCGCCAGCAGCTTGCTACAGGGTACCGGGGAGCTGTTTTTT. Residues: CASSLLQGTGELFF.

In its sample, this clonotype was seen many times. In nucleotides, the CDR3 is TGTGCCAGCAGACGACAGTCACCTCAACAGCCCCAGCATTTT. Its translation is CASRRQSPQQPQHF. This chain links TRBV6-1 with TRBJ1-5; weak D call: TRBD1 (5 bases). The CDR3 sequence is 14 residues long. Looked up from germline, CDR1 is MNHNS and CDR2 is SASEGT. V lost 6 bases to trimming and J lost 7 bases, with 16 bases between them.

There are many counts of this clonotype. The V call is TRBV7-3, the J call TRBJ1-1; D unclear. Trimming shortened V by 4 bases and J by 4 bases, and 10 bases separated the two germline ends. This CDR3 spans 13 amino acids. Germline CDR1 SGHTA, CDR2 FQGTGA. The CDR3 is CASSSGLTTEAFF. CDR3 coding DNA: TGTGCCAGCAGCTCCGGTTTGACCACTGAAGCTTTCTTT.